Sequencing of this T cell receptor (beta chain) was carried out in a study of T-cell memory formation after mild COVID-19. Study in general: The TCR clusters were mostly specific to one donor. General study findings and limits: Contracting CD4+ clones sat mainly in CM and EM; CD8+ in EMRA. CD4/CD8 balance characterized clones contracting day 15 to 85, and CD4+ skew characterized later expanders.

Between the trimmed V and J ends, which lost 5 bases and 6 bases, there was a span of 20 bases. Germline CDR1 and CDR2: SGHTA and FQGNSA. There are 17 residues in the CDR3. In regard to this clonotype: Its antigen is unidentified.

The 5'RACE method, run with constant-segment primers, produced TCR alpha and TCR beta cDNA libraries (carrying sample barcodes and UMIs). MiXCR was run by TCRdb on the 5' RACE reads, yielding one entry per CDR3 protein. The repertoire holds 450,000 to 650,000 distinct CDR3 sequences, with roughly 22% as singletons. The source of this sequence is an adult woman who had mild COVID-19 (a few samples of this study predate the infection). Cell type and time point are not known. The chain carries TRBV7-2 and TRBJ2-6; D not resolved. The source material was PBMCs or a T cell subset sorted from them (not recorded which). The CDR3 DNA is TGTGCCAGCAGCCGTACCCCCGCCGGGTTGGAGGCCAACGTCCTGACTTTC. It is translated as CASSRTPAGLEANVLTF.